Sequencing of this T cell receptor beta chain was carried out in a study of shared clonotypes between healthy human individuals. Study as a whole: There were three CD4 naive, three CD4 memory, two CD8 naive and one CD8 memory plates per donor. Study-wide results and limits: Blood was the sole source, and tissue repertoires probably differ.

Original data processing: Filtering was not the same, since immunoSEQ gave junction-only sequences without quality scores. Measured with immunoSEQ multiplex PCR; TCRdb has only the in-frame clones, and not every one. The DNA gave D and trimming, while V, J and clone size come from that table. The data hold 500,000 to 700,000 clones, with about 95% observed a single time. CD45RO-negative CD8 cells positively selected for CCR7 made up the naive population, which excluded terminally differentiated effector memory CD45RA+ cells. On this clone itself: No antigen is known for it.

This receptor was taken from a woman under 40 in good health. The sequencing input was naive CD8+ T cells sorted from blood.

The CDR3 region is CASYTGSETGELFF. CDR3 DNA: TGTGCCAGCTATACAGGGTCAGAGACCGGGGAGCTGTTTTTT. The chain joins TRBV9 to TRBJ2-2; tentative D call: TRBD1 (6 bases). This CDR3 is 14 amino acids long. V lost 7 bases, J lost 5 bases, and 15 bases lay in between. From germline, CDR1 is SGDLS and CDR2 YYNGEE.